The present entry profiles one T cell receptor (beta chain) with its context. Its target is unknown. Sample barcodes and UMIs were carried by the TCR alpha and TCR beta cDNA libraries that 5'RACE generated with constant-segment primers. TCRdb independently ran MiXCR on the 5' RACE reads; one entry per CDR3 protein. The repertoire holds 200,000 or so distinct CDR3 sequences, around 9.1% seen once, with 3.5% in the top ten. The data were obtained in a study of T-cell memory formation after mild COVID-19. Study results and limitations: The authors left the SARS-CoV-2 specificity of second-wave clones peaking on day 37 unconfirmed. CD4+ contracting clones lay mainly in CM and EM, CD8+ ones in EMRA. Clones shrinking from day 15 to 85 showed even CD4/CD8 mixes; later expanders tilted CD4+.

Per the germline V gene, CDR1 is MNHEY and CDR2 is SVGEGT. Between the trimmed V and J ends, which lost 4 bases and 13 bases, there was a span of 18 bases. CDR3 length: 13 residues. The genes are TRBV6-2 or TRBV6-3 and TRBJ2-3; D gene uncertain. The TCR sequence derives from a young man who had mild COVID-19 (a few samples of this study predate the infection). Cell type and time point are not known. The sequenced sample was PBMCs or a T cell subset sorted from them (not recorded which). CDR3 in DNA: TGTGCCAGCAGTTCCGTAAGGAGACCGGATAAGTATTTT. As protein: CASSSVRRPDKYF.